This T cell receptor beta chain was recovered during a study of blood T cell repertoires in COVID-19. Looking at the study overall: Sources were T cells, B-cell-depleted T cells, or PBMCs; the material itself was cDNA or gDNA.

The data were produced by immunoSEQ multiplex PCR, yet TCRdb's version contains in-frame clones alone and is incomplete. The sample shows under 200,000 clones, roughly nine tenths of them seen only once. Germline values: CDR1 LGHNT, CDR2 FRNRAP. Trimming cost V 0 bases and J 9 bases, with 21 bases left between them. This CDR3 is 17 amino acids long. This chain joins TRBV12-5 and TRBJ2-1; D may be TRBD1 (6 bases). The material sequenced was peripheral blood. The TCR comes from a woman in her fifties or sixties with COVID-19, enrolled during active disease. The CDR3 DNA reads as TGTGCTAGTGGTTTGGTACTGTCAACTAAAGCAGGGGTTGAGCAGTTCTTC. It codes for CASGLVLSTKAGVEQFF.